A selection of T cell receptor beta chains follows, all from one sample in a study of blood T cells in healthy people across ages. TCRdb re-called the 5' RACE reads through MiXCR, storing one row per CDR3 protein. The data show hundreds of thousands of distinct CDR3 sequences, around 50% seen once. The sample consisted of blood. Source of these receptors: a middle-aged man in good health. CDR3s include the opening cysteine and the closing phenylalanine or tryptophan. Each record gives: D gene, V gene, J gene, CDR3 protein. The D gene is left open where the match is weak.

D: -; V: TRBV5-1; J: TRBJ2-3; CDR3: CASSLERQPADTQYF
D: -; V: TRBV4-2; J: TRBJ1-1; CDR3: CASSQDSQGRTEAFF
D: -; V: TRBV20-1; J: -; CDR3: CSAAVSGAYNEQYF
D: -; V: TRBV6-1; J: TRBJ1-2; CDR3: CASSPREGVGGYYGYTF
D: -; V: TRBV20-1; J: TRBJ1-5; CDR3: CSASAGRNQPQHF
D: -; V: TRBV29-1; J: TRBJ2-7; CDR3: CSVEVGVEQYF
D: -; V: TRBV7-7; J: TRBJ2-5; CDR3: CASSLNAAGSGSTQYF
D: -; V: TRBV3-1; J: TRBJ1-2; CDR3: CASSPIGWGTNYGYTF
D: -; V: TRBV27; J: TRBJ2-5; CDR3: CASSMGRLEQYF
D: TRBD1; V: TRBV28; J: TRBJ2-1; CDR3: CASLGQSYNEQFF
D: TRBD2; V: TRBV4-3; J: TRBJ2-1; CDR3: CASSQYPGGPSINNEQFF
D: TRBD1; V: TRBV5-4; J: TRBJ1-2; CDR3: CASSLDRGFRYGYTF
D: -; V: TRBV4-3; J: TRBJ2-1; CDR3: CASSQDRGSGGYNEQFF
D: -; V: TRBV29-1; J: TRBJ2-3; CDR3: CSGHIGDTQYF
D: TRBD1; V: TRBV25-1; J: TRBJ1-6; CDR3: CASSERPPGGGLNSPLHF
D: -; V: TRBV29-1; J: TRBJ2-1; CDR3: CSVVPSPKYNEQFF
D: TRBD1; V: TRBV5-1; J: TRBJ1-4; CDR3: CASSLRQGQVGLFF
D: -; V: TRBV5-1; J: TRBJ2-3; CDR3: CASSFTESTDTQYF
D: -; V: TRBV9; J: TRBJ2-5; CDR3: CASSVGDKETQYF
D: -; V: TRBV6-1; J: TRBJ2-7; CDR3: CASSRYGVDWSSYEQYF
D: TRBD1; V: TRBV2; J: TRBJ2-7; CDR3: CASSMKPTGAYEQYF
D: TRBD1; V: TRBV28; J: TRBJ2-3; CDR3: CASRGQDGADTQYF
D: -; V: TRBV20-1; J: TRBJ1-4; CDR3: CSAKESDRYNEKLFF
D: -; V: TRBV29-1; J: TRBJ2-1; CDR3: CSVERRIDVNEQFF
D: -; V: TRBV9; J: TRBJ2-3; CDR3: CASSEGGPGTQYF
D: TRBD2; V: TRBV2; J: TRBJ2-4; CDR3: CASSEFRSQRGIQYF
D: TRBD2; V: TRBV5-1; J: TRBJ2-3; CDR3: CASSEVRGARADTQYF